Below, one T cell receptor beta chain is given with its context. Its antigen is undetermined. Treatment defined: roughly 10-day PBMC culture with coronavirus spike peptide pools or control peptides (ViraFEST assay). Before the COVID-19 pandemic (2011-2018), CD4+ T cells were obtained from the unexposed donor. Cells permitting, SARS-CoV-2 S/N served as probes for unexposed-donor CD4+ T cells, and four cold-coronavirus spikes did too. The CDR3 has 14 amino acids. Germline CDR1 and CDR2: LNHDA and SQIVND (reference sequence). V dropped 7 bases and J dropped 9; count of bases not matched to a gene: 10. Sequencing of cultured CD4+ T cell DNA used the Oncomine TCR Beta short-read assay. TCRdb reprocessed the PCR reads via MiXCR and lists one record per CDR3 protein. The repertoire holds 5,000 to 6,000 distinct CDR3 sequences, with 62% as singletons. This sample was taken from a study of vaccination and CD4 T cells after COVID-19.

Source material: CD4+ T cells from blood, cultured in vitro. The V call is TRBV19, the J call TRBJ2-3; 10 nucleotides align to TRBD2. The receptor was derived from a human donor in good health. DNA of the CDR3: TGTGCCAGTAAAATTAGCGGGGGGACGGGCACGCAGTATTTT. Translation: CASKISGGTGTQYF.